This entry describes one T cell receptor (beta chain). Its matching antigen is unknown. These data belong to a study of CD8 T cells in ankylosing spondylitis. Findings and caveats of the study: Disease-linked clones had a CD8+ phenotype and relatively low frequency in peripheral blood. Disease-linked clones reportedly concentrated significantly in matched ankylosing spondylitis synovial fluid. What appeared characteristic of ankylosing spondylitis blood was a TCR beta motif of eight highly homologous variants.

TCRdb recomputed calls from the 5' RACE reads with MiXCR, one row per CDR3 protein. The sample consists of roughly 180,000 distinct CDR3 sequences, around 13% of them appearing once. Germline CDR1 is GTSNPN and CDR2 is SVGIG (reference sequence). The CDR3 spans 14 residues. V was clipped by 4 bases and J by 7 bases, with 17 bases between them. This chain joins TRBV30 and TRBJ2-4, with D tentatively TRBD1 or TRBD2 (7 bases each). Material: blood, either unsorted or a sorted T cell fraction (not recorded which). This clonotype was obtained from a male donor with ankylosing spondylitis or in good health (not recorded which). The CDR3 nucleotides are TGTGCCTGGACCCACGGCAGGGGGGGCAACATTCAGTACTTC. The encoded protein is CAWTHGRGGNIQYF.